The 2 T cell receptor beta chains below all came from one sample that was sequenced in a study of cytotoxic CD8 clonotypes in ibrutinib-treated CLL. TCRdb keeps only in-frame clones here, not all; method: immunoSEQ multiplex PCR. The sample records about 160,000 clones, roughly 90% being singletons. The sample consisted of PBMCs, taken at disease progression, from a patient treated with ibrutinib. The source is a human donor with chronic lymphocytic leukemia.

The chain links TRBV7-9 to TRBJ2-7; TRBD1 matches 9 bases. The CDR3 runs to 15 residues. The trim removed 1 base at V and 7 bases at J, leaving 8 bases unmatched. Germline CDR1 is SEHNR and CDR2 is FQNEAQ (reference sequence). The CDR3: CASSLGRDRVGEQYF. The CDR3 nucleotides are TGTGCCAGCAGCTTAGGCAGGGACAGGGTAGGTGAGCAGTACTTC.

The chain couples TRBV4-2 to TRBJ2-3, with TRBD2 identical over 14 bases. The CDR3 has 18 amino acids. J gave up 4 bases and V 2 bases, and 8 bases lay outside the gene matches. From germline, CDR1 is LGHNA and CDR2 YNFKEQ. CDR3 DNA sequence: TGTGCCAGCAGCCAACAGGACGGGGGACTAGCGGGAGCAGATACGCAGTATTTT. It is translated as CASSQQDGGLAGADTQYF.